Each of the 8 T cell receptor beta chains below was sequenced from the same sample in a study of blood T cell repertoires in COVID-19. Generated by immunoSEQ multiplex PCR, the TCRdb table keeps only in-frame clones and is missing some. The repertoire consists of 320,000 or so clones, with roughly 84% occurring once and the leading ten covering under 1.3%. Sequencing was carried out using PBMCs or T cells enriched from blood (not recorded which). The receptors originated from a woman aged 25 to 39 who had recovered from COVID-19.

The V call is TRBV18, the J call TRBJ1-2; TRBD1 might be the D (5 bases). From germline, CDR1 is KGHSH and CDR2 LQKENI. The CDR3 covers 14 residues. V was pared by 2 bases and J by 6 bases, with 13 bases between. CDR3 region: CASSPGAGLDGYTF. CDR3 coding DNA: TGTGCCAGCTCACCAGGTGCGGGGCTAGATGGCTACACCTTC.

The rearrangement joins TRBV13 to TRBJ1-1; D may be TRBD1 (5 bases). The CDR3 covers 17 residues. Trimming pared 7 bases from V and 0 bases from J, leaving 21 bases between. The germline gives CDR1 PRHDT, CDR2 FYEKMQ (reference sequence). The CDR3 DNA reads TGTGCCAGCACCCGGGGGGGGGAGGCAAGAATGAACACTGAAGCTTTCTTT. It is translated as CASTRGGEARMNTEAFF.

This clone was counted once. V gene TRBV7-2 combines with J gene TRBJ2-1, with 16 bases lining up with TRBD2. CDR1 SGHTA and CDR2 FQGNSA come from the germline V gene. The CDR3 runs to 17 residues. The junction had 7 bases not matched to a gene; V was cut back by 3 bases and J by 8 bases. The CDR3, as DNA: TGTGCCAGCAGCTTCGCCGGGACTAGCGGGGGGGCCCATGAGCAGTTCTTC. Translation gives CASSFAGTSGGAHEQFF. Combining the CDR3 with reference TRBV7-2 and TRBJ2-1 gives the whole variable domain GAGVSQSPSNKVTEKGKDVELRCDPISGHTALYWYRQSLGQGLEFLIYFQGNSAPDKSGLPSDRFSAERTGGSVSTLTIQRTQQEDSAVYLCASSFAGTSGGAHEQFFGPGTRLTVL.

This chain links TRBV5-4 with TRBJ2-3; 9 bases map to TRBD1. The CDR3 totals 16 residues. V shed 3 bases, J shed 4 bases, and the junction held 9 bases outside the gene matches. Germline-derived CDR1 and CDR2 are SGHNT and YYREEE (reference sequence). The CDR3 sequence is CASSWPRQGVPDTQYF. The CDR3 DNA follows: TGTGCCAGCAGCTGGCCGAGACAGGGGGTCCCAGATACGCAGTATTTT. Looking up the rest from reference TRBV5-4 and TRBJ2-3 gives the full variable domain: ETGVTQSPTHLIKTRGQQVTLRCSSQSGHNTVSWYQQALGQGPQFIFQYYREEENGRGNFPPRFSGLQFPNYSSELNVNALELDDSALYLCASSWPRQGVPDTQYFGPGTRLTVL.

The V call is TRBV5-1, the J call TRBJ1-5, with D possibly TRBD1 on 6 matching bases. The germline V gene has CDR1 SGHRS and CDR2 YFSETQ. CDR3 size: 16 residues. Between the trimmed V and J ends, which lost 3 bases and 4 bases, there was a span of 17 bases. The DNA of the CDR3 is TGCGCCAGCAGCTCCAAACAGGGTTATAGGAATCAGCCCCAGCATTTT. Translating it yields CASSSKQGYRNQPQHF. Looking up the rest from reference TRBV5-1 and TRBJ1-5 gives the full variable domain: KAGVTQTPRYLIKTRGQQVTLSCSPISGHRSVSWYQQTPGQGLQFLFEYFSETQRNKGNFPGRFSGRQFSNSRSEMNVSTLELGDSALYLCASSSKQGYRNQPQHFGDGTRLSIL.

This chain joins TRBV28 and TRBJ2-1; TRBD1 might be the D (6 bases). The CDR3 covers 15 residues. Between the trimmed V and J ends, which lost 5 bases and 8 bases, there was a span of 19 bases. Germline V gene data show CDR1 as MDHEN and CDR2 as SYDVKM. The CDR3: CASSTTGSWRDEQFF. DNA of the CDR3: TGTGCCAGCAGTACTACAGGGTCCTGGCGAGATGAGCAGTTCTTC.

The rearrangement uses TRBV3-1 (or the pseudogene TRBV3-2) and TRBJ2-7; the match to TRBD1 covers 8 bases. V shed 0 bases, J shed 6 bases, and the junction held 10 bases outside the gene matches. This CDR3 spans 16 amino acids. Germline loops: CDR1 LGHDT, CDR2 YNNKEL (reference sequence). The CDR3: CASSQDARQGAGEQYF. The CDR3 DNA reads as TGTGCCAGCAGCCAAGATGCCCGGCAGGGGGCTGGCGAGCAGTACTTC.

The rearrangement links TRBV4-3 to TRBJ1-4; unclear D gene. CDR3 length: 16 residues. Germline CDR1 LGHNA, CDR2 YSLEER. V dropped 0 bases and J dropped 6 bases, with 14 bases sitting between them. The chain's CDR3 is CASSQDGSGYDEKLFF. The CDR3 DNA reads TGCGCCAGCAGCCAAGATGGATCGGGGTATGATGAAAAACTGTTTTTT.